The 16 T cell receptor beta chains in this list originate from one sample, sequenced in a study of T cells expressing NK-cell markers. Using the 5' RACE reads, TCRdb records one entry per CDR3 protein without DNA. This sample's clone table lists roughly 110,000 distinct CDR3 sequences. The sequenced material came from blood T cells: a sorted CD56 or NKG2C T cell subset, CD4+ or CD8+ T cells, or bulk PBMC T cells (not recorded which). Receptors originate from a woman aged 18-70 years in good health.

V is TRBV30 and J is TRBJ2-3; TCRdb outputs TRBD2, but without DNA this stays unchecked. The CDR3 runs to 13 residues. Germline V gene data show CDR1 as GTSNPN and CDR2 as SVGIG (reference sequence). Here the CDR3 reads CAWTSGSPDTQYF.

The genes are TRBV7-6 and TRBJ1-1. Germline assignment: CDR1 SGHVS and CDR2 FNYEAQ. This CDR3 contains 13 residues. CDR3 sequence: CASSLRRDTEAFF.

The CDR3 here is CASSYAEGGEQFF. The chain carries TRBV6-2 or TRBV6-3 and TRBJ2-1; checking the TCRdb D call of TRBD2 is not possible without DNA. The CDR3 extends over 13 amino acids. CDR1 MNHEY and CDR2 SVGEGT come from the germline V gene.

The rearrangement joins TRBV4-3 to TRBJ2-5; the TCRdb call, TRBD1, lacks DNA for checking. CDR3 length: 15 amino acids. Germline V gives CDR1 LGHNA, CDR2 YSLEER. CDR3 sequence reads: CASSQFRDRQETQYF.

V usage is TRBV7-9 and J usage is TRBJ1-2. Per germline, CDR1 SEHNR and CDR2 FQNEAQ (reference sequence). The CDR3 is 17 amino acids. This CDR3 is CASSLRFEGPSGYGYTF.

This CDR3 is CASSLALAQYEQYF. The gene calls are TRBV12-3 or TRBV12-4 and TRBJ2-7. There are 14 residues in the CDR3.

This chain connects TRBV3-1 to TRBJ2-2; there is no DNA to check the TCRdb D call of TRBD1. The CDR3 loop spans 15 amino acids. Germline CDR1 LGHDT, CDR2 YNNKEL (reference sequence). The CDR3 here is CASSQESGHPGELFF.

This chain uses TRBV7-8 with TRBJ2-5; the TRBD2 assignment by TCRdb is unverifiable without DNA. In germline, CDR1 is SGHVS, CDR2 FQNEAQ. The length of the CDR3 is 15 residues. The CDR3 loop reads CASSFANGGRETQYF.

The V gene is TRBV5-1, the J gene TRBJ1-5; absent DNA, TCRdb's TRBD1 call cannot be checked. Looked up from germline, CDR1 is SGHRS and CDR2 is YFSETQ. The CDR3 has 16 amino acids. The CDR3 loop reads CASSLTGGSSNQPQHF.

J is TRBJ2-2 and V is TRBV29-1; the TCRdb D gene call, TRBD2, has no DNA to confirm it. The germline CDR1 and CDR2 sequences are SQVTM and ANQGSEA. The CDR3 runs 15 residues. CDR3 sequence reads: CSVEGLAGVSGELFF.

This chain links TRBV19 with TRBJ2-7. The CDR3 sequence is 13 residues long. Germline loops: CDR1 LNHDA, CDR2 SQIVND (reference sequence). The CDR3 spells CASSWGSSYEQYF.

The rearrangement joins TRBV29-1 to TRBJ1-3. Germline V gives CDR1 SQVTM, CDR2 ANQGSEA. This CDR3 contains 13 residues. CDR3 loop: CSVQTGSGNTIYF.

The V and J genes are TRBV29-1 and TRBJ1-4. Germline-derived CDR1 and CDR2 are SQVTM and ANQGSEA. The CDR3 runs 11 residues. The CDR3 loop is CSTATNEKLFF. Looking up the rest from reference TRBV29-1 and TRBJ1-4 gives the full variable domain: SAVISQKPSRDICQRGTSLTIQCQVDSQVTMMFWYRQQPGQSLTLIATANQGSEATYESGFVIDKFPISRPNLTFSTLTVSNMSPEDSSIYLCSTATNEKLFFGSGTQLSVL.

The chain is built from TRBV7-9 and TRBJ1-5. The CDR3 is 16 residues long. Germline V lookup: CDR1 SEHNR, CDR2 FQNEAQ (reference sequence). The CDR3 loop is CASSSGWGAGNQPQHF.

This rearrangement joins TRBV9 to TRBJ1-5; the TCRdb D gene call, TRBD1, has no DNA to confirm it. The CDR3 is 15 residues long. Germline-derived CDR1 and CDR2 are SGDLS and YYNGEE. CDR3 sequence: CASSVGGGAFQPQHF.

The V gene is TRBV29-1, the J gene TRBJ2-1; TCRdb's D gene call, TRBD1, goes unchecked for lack of DNA. This CDR3 has 13 amino acids. Germline assignment: CDR1 SQVTM and CDR2 ANQGSEA. CDR3 residues: CSAVDRTYNEQFF.